These 21 T cell receptor beta chains originate from one sample sequenced in a study of monozygotic twins with inflammatory bowel disease. TCRdb reanalyzed the 5' RACE reads, giving one entry per CDR3 protein sequence and no DNA. Its clone listing holds some 160,000 distinct CDR3 sequences. Sequencing was performed on blood. All receptors derive from a human donor with ulcerative colitis or Crohn's disease, or a healthy co-twin of an affected twin (not recorded which).

CDR3 amino acids: CASSPGKTEAFF. The chain couples TRBV7-9 to TRBJ1-1. This CDR3 contains 12 residues. The germline V gene has CDR1 SEHNR and CDR2 FQNEAQ (reference sequence).

CDR3: CASSLEGGGPQHF. This chain joins TRBV11-2 and TRBJ1-5. CDR1 SGHAT and CDR2 FQNNGV come from the germline V gene. This CDR3 is built from 13 residues.

The chain uses TRBV29-1 and TRBJ1-3. Germline V lookup: CDR1 SQVTM, CDR2 ANQGSEA. The CDR3 is 14 amino acids. This chain's CDR3 is CSVGQSLGGNTIYF.

The genes are TRBV6-5 and TRBJ2-2; TCRdb indicates TRBD1, and absent DNA this call remains unverified. CDR1 MNHEY and CDR2 SVGAGI come from the germline V gene. This CDR3 contains 15 residues. CDR3 protein: CASRQGSVIAGELFF.

The chain uses TRBV23-1 and TRBJ1-4. TRBV23-1 is recorded as an ORF, its role being uncertain. The CDR3 consists of 15 residues. The CDR3 sequence is CASSHRGPTNEKLFF.

This sequence joins TRBV19 and TRBJ2-1; TCRdb's D call, TRBD1, is unchecked because there is no DNA. Germline CDR1 reads LNHDA; CDR2 reads SQIVND (reference sequence). The CDR3 runs 19 residues. CDR3 sequence reads: CASSLTGTVFQMDYNEQFF.

This chain links TRBV20-1 with TRBJ2-3; TCRdb indicates TRBD2, and absent DNA this call remains unverified. Germline V lookup: CDR1 DFQATT, CDR2 SNEGSKA (reference sequence). There are 14 residues in the CDR3. CDR3 sequence reads: CSSIAGGSTDTQYF.

The V gene is TRBV5-6, the J gene TRBJ2-6. The V gene's germline CDR1 is SGHDT and CDR2 YYEEEE. This CDR3 contains 15 residues. The CDR3: CASSWDYSGANVLTF.

This chain connects TRBV20-1 to TRBJ2-7; TCRdb names TRBD1, which stays unverified in the absence of DNA. Germline V gives CDR1 DFQATT, CDR2 SNEGSKA (reference sequence). The CDR3 loop spans 11 amino acids. The chain's CDR3 is CSARRGHEQYF.

The chain combines TRBV7-2 with TRBJ2-5; TCRdb designates TRBD1, a call that cannot be tested without DNA. Germline V CDR1 and CDR2: SGHTA, FQGNSA. This CDR3 is built from 16 residues. The CDR3 protein is CASSRQGRYSQETQYF. Complete variable domain (other parts from reference TRBV7-2 and TRBJ2-5): GAGVSQSPSNKVTEKGKDVELRCDPISGHTALYWYRQSLGQGLEFLIYFQGNSAPDKSGLPSDRFSAERTGGSVSTLTIQRTQQEDSAVYLCASSRQGRYSQETQYFGPGTRLLVL.

Considering frequency, this clonotype is medium-sized. The chain has TRBV14 and TRBJ1-2. The CDR3 covers 12 residues. Germline loops: CDR1 SGHDN, CDR2 FVKESK. This chain's CDR3 is CASSQRTYGYTF.

V and J are TRBV5-1 and TRBJ2-1; TCRdb indicates TRBD2, and absent DNA this call remains unverified. CDR3 length: 17 residues. Germline V gene lookup returns CDR1 SGHRS and CDR2 YFSETQ. CDR3 amino acids: CASSLLTSGGIYNEQFF.

V is TRBV6-2 or TRBV6-3 and J is TRBJ2-7; the D gene TCRdb calls, TRBD1, cannot be checked with no DNA. The CDR3 runs to 14 residues. Germline values: CDR1 MNHEY, CDR2 SVGEGT. The CDR3 reads CASSYRQGTDEQYF.

The chain is built from TRBV7-2 and TRBJ1-1; TCRdb proposes TRBD1, but this gene call is untestable without DNA. This CDR3 comprises 15 residues. Germline loops: CDR1 SGHTA, CDR2 FQGNSA. The CDR3 sequence is CASSLVIGSGAEAFF.

The chain has TRBV24-1 and TRBJ1-2; TCRdb gives TRBD1 as the D gene, but with no DNA this cannot be confirmed. Germline V gives CDR1 KGHDR, CDR2 SFDVKD. This CDR3 is 14 amino acids long. CDR3: CATSDSGTPYGYTF.

This chain joins TRBV15 and TRBJ2-1; the TRBD2 assignment by TCRdb is unverifiable without DNA. Looked up from germline, CDR1 is LNHNV and CDR2 is YYDKDF (reference sequence). There are 18 residues in the CDR3. Here the CDR3 reads CATSSPMDWSPAYNEQFF.

The genes are TRBV7-2 and TRBJ1-5; TCRdb outputs TRBD1, but without DNA this stays unchecked. Germline CDR1 reads SGHTA; CDR2 reads FQGNSA. The CDR3 has 14 amino acids. CDR3 sequence: CASSLQGANQPQHF.

This chain joins TRBV2 and TRBJ2-5; the TRBD2 assignment by TCRdb is unverifiable without DNA. This CDR3 has 15 amino acids. Germline values: CDR1 SNHLY, CDR2 FYNNEI. The CDR3 region is CASRGLAGGRETQYF.

The chain couples TRBV4-3 to TRBJ1-4. The CDR3 is 13 residues long. Germline V gene data show CDR1 as LGHNA and CDR2 as YSLEER. The CDR3 loop reads CASSQDGSEKLFF.

The chain links TRBV20-1 to TRBJ2-7; TCRdb lists TRBD2, though no DNA is available to test this call. Germline V gene data show CDR1 as DFQATT and CDR2 as SNEGSKA (reference sequence). The CDR3 contains 12 residues. CDR3 in amino acids: CSARRSGDEQYF.

This sequence joins TRBV10-3 and TRBJ2-3; TCRdb gives TRBD2 as the D gene, but with no DNA this cannot be confirmed. Germline V gene sequence: CDR1 ENHRY, CDR2 SYGVKD. The CDR3 runs 18 residues. The CDR3 sequence is CAISGVRLAGTSTDTQYF.